Listed below are T cell receptor beta chains from one sample, sequenced in a study of cytomegalovirus exposure and HLA in healthy donors. The repertoire was sequenced with immunoSEQ multiplex PCR; TCRdb's copy has only in-frame clones and lacks some. This sample has 60,000 to 80,000 clones, with roughly two thirds found just once. The sample was PBMCs. Receptors originate from a man aged 30 to 39 in good health and CMV-seronegative. The CDR3 runs from the conserved cysteine through the conserved F or W. D genes are given only for firm matches. Size is stated for part of the rows, as once, few or many counts, or as a class when the clone is expanded.

j_call clone_size v_call d_call cdr3_nt cdr3_aa
TRBJ2-5 . TRBV6-1 TRBD1 TGTGCCAGCAGTATCCAGGGGGCTATTCAAGAGACCCAGTACTTC CASSIQGAIQETQYF
TRBJ2-1 . TRBV7-2 . TGTGCCAGCGGCTTAGGGGCTAGCGGAGGGGGATTTGAGCAGTTCTTC CASGLGASGGGFEQFF
TRBJ2-1 . TRBV15 . TGTGCCACCAGCAGCCCGGGTCGGAGGGAGAATGAGCAGTTCTTC CATSSPGRRENEQFF
TRBJ1-5 . TRBV7-3 . TGTGCCAGCAGCCGAAACAACACGACAGGCTATAGCAATCAGCCCCAGCATTTT CASSRNNTTGYSNQPQHF
TRBJ2-5 . TRBV4-2 TRBD2 TGTGCCAGCAGCCAAGTAGCGGGGGCCGGTGAGACCCAGTACTTC CASSQVAGAGETQYF
TRBJ1-5 . TRBV6-6 . TGTGCCAGCAGTTCGGGCAGGGCGGGCAATCAGCCCCAGCATTTT CASSSGRAGNQPQHF
TRBJ1-3 . TRBV6-5 . TGTGCCAGCAGTTACTTCGGGGCTGGAAACACCATATATTTT CASSYFGAGNTIYF
TRBJ2-7 many TRBV7-2 TRBD2 TGTGCCACCTCCGGGGGGGCAGGTGAGCAGTACGAGCAGTACTTC CATSGGAGEQYEQYF
TRBJ2-7 . TRBV6-5 TRBD1 TGTGCCAGCAGTCTACAGGGGGCCTACGAGCAGTACTTC CASSLQGAYEQYF
TRBJ1-6 . TRBV4-2 TRBD1 TGTGCCAGCAGCCAAGTGGACAGGGGTGATTCACCCCTCCACTTT CASSQVDRGDSPLHF
TRBJ2-7 once TRBV6-1 TRBD1 TGTGCCAGCAGTGAAAGGCAGGGGGCCTCCTACGAGCAGTACTTC CASSERQGASYEQYF
TRBJ2-3 . TRBV29-1 . TGCAGCGCCCCGAGGGAGATCGGCACAGATACGCAGTATTTT CSAPREIGTDTQYF
TRBJ2-7 . TRBV28 TRBD2 TGTGCCAGCAGTTTGGGCGGGGGGCCTACCTACGAGCAGTACTTC CASSLGGGPTYEQYF
TRBJ2-7 . TRBV28 TRBD1 TGTGCCGCTACGGGGACAGGACGGTACGAGCAGTACTTC CAATGTGRYEQYF
TRBJ1-5 few TRBV6-6 TRBD1 TGTGCCAGCAGTGTACAGGGGGCCAGCAATCAGCCCCAGCATTTT CASSVQGASNQPQHF
TRBJ1-2 . TRBV7-2 . TGTGCCAGCAGCTTAGGTTTCTCTCCCTATGGCTACACCTTC CASSLGFSPYGYTF
TRBJ2-5 . TRBV20-1 . TGCAGTGCTTCAGGGGAAGAGACCCAGTACTTC CSASGEETQYF
TRBJ1-5 . TRBV4-1 . TGCGCCAGCAGCCAAGTTCCCAGTAACAATCAGCCCCAGCATTTT CASSQVPSNNQPQHF
TRBJ2-5 . TRBV5-6 . TGTGCCAGCAGCACCTCAAGGACTGGAGAGACCCAGTACTTC CASSTSRTGETQYF
TRBJ1-2 . TRBV25-1 . TGTGCCAGCAGTGAAGTGAGAGCAAACTATGGCTACACCTTC CASSEVRANYGYTF
TRBJ2-1 . TRBV29-1 . TGCAGCGTTGGTCAGAGGGTGGGCAATGAGCAGTTCTTC CSVGQRVGNEQFF
TRBJ1-1 . TRBV30 . TGTGCCTGGCTTAACACTGAAGCTTTCTTT CAWLNTEAFF
TRBJ2-1 . TRBV2 TRBD2 TGTGCCAGCGGGTTAGCTAGCGGGGCTAATGAGCAGTTCTTC CASGLASGANEQFF
TRBJ1-1 . TRBV9 . TGTGCCAGCAGCGTAGATCCGGGAGGGGGCACTGAAGCTTTCTTT CASSVDPGGGTEAFF
TRBJ2-3 few TRBV6-4 TRBD2 TGTGCCAGCAGTGATCGGGGACTAGCGGGGGCCCAAGGGGATACGCAGTATTTT CASSDRGLAGAQGDTQYF
TRBJ2-5 . TRBV7-7 TRBD2 TGTGCCAGCAGCCCGGGACTAGCGTACCAAGAGACCCAGTACTTC CASSPGLAYQETQYF
TRBJ2-1 few TRBV7-9 TRBD1 TGTGCCAGCAGCCCACCGGGACAGGGGACGAATGAGCAGTTCTTC CASSPPGQGTNEQFF
TRBJ2-2 . TRBV29-1 . TGCAGCGTCGGGGGGCTGTCCGGGGAGCTGTTTTTT CSVGGLSGELFF
TRBJ1-1 . TRBV2 TRBD1 TGTGCCAGCAGTGAAATGGGACAGGGACTCGAAGCTTTCTTT CASSEMGQGLEAFF
TRBJ2-1 . TRBV5-6 . TGTGCCAGCAGCTTATTCCAGGGCGGTGAGCAGTTCTTC CASSLFQGGEQFF
TRBJ2-1 . TRBV6-6 TRBD2 TGTGCCAGCAGGAATTCCAGCGGGGGGGCCCGGAATGAGCAGTTCTTC CASRNSSGGARNEQFF
TRBJ2-7 . TRBV7-2 TRBD2 TGTGCCAGCAGCTTAGCGGGGCGGGGGGTGGAGTACTTC CASSLAGRGVEYF
TRBJ2-3 once TRBV6-5 . TGTGCCAGCAGTTACTCCCCCGAGCTCGGGGTTTATTTT CASSYSPELGVYF
TRBJ1-4 few TRBV6-5 . TGTGCCAGCAGCCTGACAGGAGTGAATGAAAAACTGTTTTTT CASSLTGVNEKLFF
TRBJ2-3 . TRBV7-3 TRBD2 TGTGCCAGCAGTACTAGCGGGGGGTCAGATACGCAGTATTTT CASSTSGGSDTQYF
TRBJ2-3 few TRBV5-1 . TGCGCCAGCGCCACGCAGGGTTCGTCGGATACGCAGTATTTT CASATQGSSDTQYF
TRBJ2-5 . TRBV19 . TGTGCCAGTAGTACGACAGGCCAAGAGACCCAGTACTTC CASSTTGQETQYF
TRBJ2-7 . TRBV7-6 . TGTGCCAGCAGCTTAACGTCGGACAATTACTACGAGCAGTACTTC CASSLTSDNYYEQYF
TRBJ2-1 . TRBV7-9 TRBD2 TGTGCCAGCAGCTTAACTAACGGGGGGAGTGAGCAGTTCTTC CASSLTNGGSEQFF
TRBJ1-5 . TRBV7-9 . TGTGCCAGCAGCTTAGGACAGCAAAATCAGCCCCAGCATTTT CASSLGQQNQPQHF
TRBJ2-1 few TRBV25-1 . TGTGCCAGCAGCGAGAACTACAATGAGCAGTTCTTC CASSENYNEQFF
TRBJ1-2 once TRBV2 . TGTGCCAGCGACTACTCCTATGGCTACACCTTC CASDYSYGYTF
TRBJ2-7 . TRBV30 TRBD2 TGTGCCTGGATCCGGGGGGACTACGAGCAGTACTTC CAWIRGDYEQYF
TRBJ2-5 few TRBV25-1 TRBD1 TGTGCCAGCAGTCCGACAGGGTCTTTCAAAGAGACCCAGTACTTC CASSPTGSFKETQYF
TRBJ2-5 . TRBV25-1 TRBD1 TGTGCCAGCAGTGCCGACAGGGGGGCGATGGAGACCCAGTACTTC CASSADRGAMETQYF
TRBJ2-1 few TRBV6-5 . TGTGCCAGCAGCCCGCCCGTGCGGGATGAGCAGTTCTTC CASSPPVRDEQFF
TRBJ1-2 . TRBV5-4 . TGTGCCAGCAGCCCCAGGGTCCGATATGGCTACACCTTC CASSPRVRYGYTF
TRBJ2-7 . TRBV5-6 . TGTGCCAGCAGCTTGGCACTAGTCGAGCAGTACTTC CASSLALVEQYF
TRBJ2-7 . TRBV7-9 . TGTGCCAGCAGCAAACAGGTTCTTCCCTACGAGCAGTACTTC CASSKQVLPYEQYF